Below are 20 T cell receptor beta chains sequenced from a single sample in a study of T cell changes during pregnancy in multiple sclerosis. Generated by immunoSEQ multiplex PCR, the TCRdb table keeps only in-frame clones and is missing some. The sample yields about 15,000 clones, nearly 96% seen once. Source: peripheral blood, taken in the third trimester of pregnancy. The receptors originated from a female donor with multiple sclerosis, enrolled in a pregnancy study.

The chain combines TRBV5-8 with TRBJ2-3, with D perhaps matching TRBD1 (6 bases). Trimming removed 5 bases from V and 0 bases from J, with 13 bases in between. The CDR3 consists of 15 residues. Germline-derived CDR1 and CDR2 are SGHTS and YDEGEE. Here the CDR3 DNA reads TGTGCCAGCAGTTCAGGACAGATTAGCACAGATACGCAGTATTTT. The encoded protein is CASSSGQISTDTQYF. Drawing the rest from reference TRBV5-8 and TRBJ2-3, the complete variable domain is EAGVTQSPTHLIKTRGQQATLRCSPISGHTSVYWYQQALGLGLQFLLWYDEGEERNRGNFPPRFSGRQFPNYSSELNVNALELEDSALYLCASSSGQISTDTQYFGPGTRLTVL.

The rearrangement uses TRBV5-4 and TRBJ1-1; D remains unclear. Germline-derived CDR1 and CDR2 are SGHNT and YYREEE (reference sequence). The CDR3 has 15 amino acids. Trimming took off 1 base at V and 1 base at J, with 11 bases between the two ends. CDR3 bases: TGTGCCAGCAGCTTGAGGGAGAGCGGGAACACTGAAGCTTTCTTT. Translating it yields CASSLRESGNTEAFF.

This clone was seen a single time. This chain links TRBV25-1 with TRBJ1-4; a possible D gene is TRBD1 (6 bases). V was clipped by 9 bases and J by 8 bases, with 19 bases between them. This CDR3 contains 14 residues. The germline CDR1 and CDR2 sequences are MGHDK and SYGVNS. The CDR3 reads CASSRRGPREKLFF. DNA of the CDR3: TGTGCCAGTAGTAGGCGGGGGCCTCGGGAAAAACTGTTTTTT.

The genes are TRBV7-3 and TRBJ2-3; a possible D gene is TRBD2 (7 bases). Germline CDR1 reads SGHTA; CDR2 reads FQGTGA. The V end was cut by 4 bases, the J end by 2 bases, with 13 bases between. This CDR3 is 15 amino acids long. The CDR3 sequence is CASSSQAGATDTQYF. CDR3 coding DNA: TGTGCCAGCAGCTCCCAGGCGGGGGCCACAGATACGCAGTATTTT. Full variable domain (missing parts from reference TRBV7-3 and TRBJ2-3): GAGVSQTPSNKVTEKGKYVELRCDPISGHTALYWYRQSLGQGPEFLIYFQGTGAADDSGLPNDRFFAVRPEGSVSTLKIQRTERGDSAVYLCASSSQAGATDTQYFGPGTRLTVL.

This sequence joins TRBV7-2 and TRBJ2-7, with 11 bases that match TRBD2. This CDR3 is built from 18 residues. V dropped 5 bases and J dropped 3; count of bases not matched to a gene: 15. CDR1 SGHTA and CDR2 FQGNSA come from the germline V gene. The CDR3 here is CASSPRELPGTSGYEQYF. For the CDR3, the DNA is TGTGCCAGCAGCCCCAGGGAGCTCCCCGGGACTAGCGGCTACGAGCAGTACTTC.

The rearrangement joins TRBV28 to TRBJ1-5; D is unresolved. Germline CDR1 is MDHEN and CDR2 is SYDVKM. Trimming took off 7 bases at V and 0 bases at J, with 16 bases between the two ends. The CDR3 totals 16 residues. The CDR3 DNA sequence: TGTGCCAGCAACTCGGAGACGCACTATAGCAATCAGCCCCAGCATTTT. Its translation is CASNSETHYSNQPQHF.

The chain is built from TRBV27 and TRBJ2-1, with TRBD1 matching over 7 bases. Germline CDR1 is MNHEY and CDR2 is SMNVEV (reference sequence). Trimming cost V 3 bases and J 6 bases; bases outside gene matches: 8. This CDR3 is built from 15 residues. CDR3 protein: CASSFRGYPFNEQFF. CDR3 coding DNA: TGTGCCAGCAGTTTCAGGGGGTATCCCTTCAATGAGCAGTTCTTC.

CDR3 sequence reads: CAWSESGGRYEQYF. DNA for the CDR3: TGTGCCTGGAGTGAGAGTGGCGGGAGATACGAGCAGTACTTC. This rearrangement joins TRBV30 to TRBJ2-7, with 7 bases fitting TRBD2. Trimming took 1 base from V and 4 from J; bases not matched to a gene: 7. Per germline, CDR1 GTSNPN and CDR2 SVGIG (reference sequence). The CDR3 is 14 residues long.

The V gene is TRBV5-5, the J gene TRBJ1-1; D is unclear. The CDR3 extends over 12 amino acids. V lost 2 bases, J lost 4 bases, and 6 bases lay in between. In germline, CDR1 is SGHKS, CDR2 YYEKEE (reference sequence). The CDR3 sequence is CASSFAGTEAFF. The DNA of the CDR3 is TGTGCCAGCAGCTTTGCGGGCACTGAAGCTTTCTTT.

The chain links TRBV28 to TRBJ2-3; D is possibly TRBD2 (7 bases). CDR1 is MDHEN and CDR2 is SYDVKM in the germline V gene. With 7 bases removed from V and 2 bases from J, the gap between germline ends came to 16 bases. This CDR3 contains 15 residues. The chain's CDR3 is CASIRGGEVTDTQYF. The CDR3 nucleotides read TGTGCCAGCATTAGGGGGGGAGAGGTCACAGATACGCAGTATTTT.

This chain joins TRBV6-4 and TRBJ2-2; TRBD1 matches 8 bases. Germline values: CDR1 MRHNA, CDR2 SNTAGT. CDR3 length equals 15 residues. J was trimmed by 3 bases and V by 5 bases; bases with no gene match: 5. The CDR3 sequence is CASSRQGIDTGELFF. CDR3 bases: TGTGCCAGCAGTCGACAGGGGATTGACACCGGGGAGCTGTTTTTT.

This sequence joins TRBV9 and TRBJ2-1; 9 bases fit TRBD1. The CDR3 runs to 14 residues. The germline CDR1 and CDR2 sequences are SGDLS and YYNGEE. V trimming: 0 bases; J trimming: 9 bases; junction bases outside the gene matches: 4. CDR3 coding DNA: TGTGCCAGCAGCGTAGCCTACAGGGGGCTTGAGCAGTTCTTC. It yields the protein CASSVAYRGLEQFF.

The chain has TRBV6-6 and TRBJ2-7, with a tentative D call TRBD2 (6 bases). The CDR3 totals 13 residues. Trimming removed 7 bases from V and 3 bases from J, with 13 bases in between. The germline gives CDR1 MNHNY, CDR2 SVGAGI (reference sequence). The CDR3 DNA reads TGTGCCAGCACGCGGGGTACTGGCTACGAGCAGTACTTC. This translates into CASTRGTGYEQYF.

This sequence joins TRBV19 and TRBJ1-6; TRBD1 is a possible D gene (5 bases). V gave up 5 bases and J gave up 6 bases, with 17 bases separating them. CDR1 LNHDA and CDR2 SQIVND come from the germline V gene (reference sequence). The CDR3 has 16 amino acids. Here the CDR3 DNA reads TGTGCCAGTAGTTCCCGTCCGGTGGGACTTAATTCACCCCTCCACTTT. It codes for CASSSRPVGLNSPLHF.

This clone was recorded once. The rearrangement joins TRBV7-2 to TRBJ2-7, with 8 bases aligning to TRBD1. Germline V gene lookup returns CDR1 SGHTA and CDR2 FQGNSA. The V and J ends lost 10 bases and 6 bases, in that order; junction bases with no gene match: 14. The CDR3 is 14 residues long. The CDR3 protein is CATSGDRSIGEQYF. CDR3 in DNA: TGTGCCACCTCGGGGGACAGGTCGATCGGCGAGCAGTACTTC.

The V call is TRBV11-3, the J call TRBJ2-3; TRBD2 aligns across 8 bases. The CDR3 covers 15 residues. V lost 1 base and J lost 4; bases outside the gene matches: 4. From germline, CDR1 is SGHNT and CDR2 YENEEA. DNA for the CDR3: TGTGCCAGCAGCTTAGGAGCGGGAGAAGCAGATACGCAGTATTTT. This encodes CASSLGAGEADTQYF.

The J gene is TRBJ2-5, the V gene TRBV5-5, with 8 bases identical to TRBD2. Germline V lookup: CDR1 SGHKS, CDR2 YYEKEE (reference sequence). J was trimmed by 2 bases and V by 3 bases; bases with no gene match: 3. The CDR3 runs 14 residues. The CDR3 here is CASSSLADQETQYF. The CDR3 DNA is TGTGCCAGCAGCTCACTAGCGGATCAAGAGACCCAGTACTTC.

J is TRBJ2-3 and V is TRBV19; weak D call: TRBD1 (6 bases). Trimming took off 5 bases at V and 1 base at J, with 16 bases between the two ends. The CDR3 runs 16 residues. The V gene's germline CDR1 is LNHDA and CDR2 SQIVND (reference sequence). The CDR3 sequence is CASSGRQVGGTDTQYF. The CDR3 bases are TGTGCCAGTAGTGGCAGACAGGTTGGAGGCACAGATACGCAGTATTTT.

The CDR3 sequence: CASTNSRGYGYTF. CDR3 coding DNA: TGTGCCAGCACGAACTCCCGCGGCTATGGCTACACCTTC. This chain connects TRBV2 to TRBJ1-2; D gene ambiguous. This CDR3 is built from 13 residues. Trimming left V 7 bases short and J 4 bases short, with 13 bases between. Germline V gene data show CDR1 as SNHLY and CDR2 as FYNNEI.

The genes are TRBV10-2 and TRBJ1-5, with a weak D call TRBD1 (5 bases). Germline-derived CDR1 and CDR2 are WSHSY and SAAADI. V was trimmed by 5 bases and J by 6 bases, leaving 14 bases between them. The CDR3 is made up of 14 amino acids. CDR3 DNA sequence: TGCGCCAGCAGTTCGTGGAGGGGAAGTCAGCCCCAGCATTTT. Translation: CASSSWRGSQPQHF.